The 11 T cell receptor beta chains below come from one sample, sequenced in a study of T cells after yellow fever vaccination. MiXCR, run by TCRdb on the 5' RACE reads, gives a single entry per CDR3 protein. The sample shows about 340,000 distinct CDR3 sequences, 3.5% to 4.5% of them seen only once. The sample was PBMCs, taken 5 days after the yellow fever booster vaccination. Receptor source: a man aged 18 to 35 who received the YFV17D yellow fever vaccine.

This clonotype was seen ten or more times. This chain's CDR3 is CASSPDSVLDTQYF. CDR3 in DNA: TGCGCCAGCAGCCCGGATTCCGTTTTAGATACGCAGTATTTT. The chain is built from TRBV5-1 and TRBJ2-3; D is unclear. Germline CDR1 reads SGHRS; CDR2 reads YFSETQ. The CDR3 sequence is 14 residues long. V was pared by 4 bases and J by 5 bases, with 14 bases between.

This clonotype has at least ten counts. The rearrangement links TRBV20-1 to TRBJ1-4, with D hard to call. Trimming pared 6 bases from V and 6 bases from J, leaving 11 bases between. Per the germline V gene, CDR1 is DFQATT and CDR2 is SNEGSKA (reference sequence). This CDR3 comprises 12 residues. The CDR3 nucleotides read TGCAGTGCCCCCTCTCGGGATGAAAAACTGTTTTTT. Its translation is CSAPSRDEKLFF.

In this sample, this clonotype turned up many times. CDR3 DNA: TGTGCCAGCAGCCTCCATACGGAGGGGGATACGCAGTATTTT. This translates into CASSLHTEGDTQYF. The chain links TRBV7-9 to TRBJ2-3; D possibly corresponds to TRBD2 (6 bases). Germline V gene sequence: CDR1 SEHNR, CDR2 FQNEAQ (reference sequence). The ends were cut back, 5 bases at V and 6 bases at J, with 15 bases in the middle. The CDR3 is 14 amino acids.

This clonotype has a handful of counts. The J gene is TRBJ1-2, the V gene TRBV6-6, with 9 nucleotides matching TRBD1. CDR1 MNHNY and CDR2 SVGAGI come from the germline V gene (reference sequence). The V segment lost 5 bases and the J segment 5 bases; nucleotides outside the gene matches: 9. CDR3 size: 15 residues. For the CDR3, the DNA is TGTGCCAGCAGTCAAATGGACAGGGGTTTTTATGGCTACACCTTC. This codes for CASSQMDRGFYGYTF.

This clonotype was observed at least ten times. This sequence joins TRBV2 and TRBJ1-3; 9 positions agree with TRBD1. Germline loops: CDR1 SNHLY, CDR2 FYNNEI. Trimming cost V 7 bases and J 9 bases; bases outside gene matches: 7. The CDR3 contains 13 residues. CDR3 in amino acids: CASTRDRAGTIYF. The CDR3 DNA follows: TGTGCCAGCACCAGGGACAGGGCTGGCACCATATATTTT.

The V call is TRBV5-5, the J call TRBJ1-5, with D tentatively TRBD1 (5 bases). CDR3 size: 16 residues. The V and J ends lost 3 bases and 0 bases respectively, with 13 bases between them. Germline lookup yields CDR1 SGHKS and CDR2 YYEKEE (reference sequence). DNA of the CDR3: TGTGCCAGCAGCTCTCGACAGTTTCATAGCAATCAGCCCCAGCATTTT. This gives the protein CASSSRQFHSNQPQHF.

This clonotype came up many times. The chain employs TRBV5-1 and TRBJ2-3, with a weak D call TRBD2 (6 bases). The ends were cut back, 3 bases at V and 4 bases at J, with 9 bases in the middle. CDR3 length: 13 residues. Germline lookup yields CDR1 SGHRS and CDR2 YFSETQ. CDR3 nucleotide sequence: TGCGCCAGCAGCTCTGGGGGGTCAGATACGCAGTATTTT. Protein sequence: CASSSGGSDTQYF.

Ten or more counts support this clonotype. The chain combines TRBV9 with TRBJ2-3; D not resolved. This CDR3 spans 15 amino acids. V dropped 0 bases and J dropped 4 bases, with 12 bases sitting between them. Germline assignment: CDR1 SGDLS and CDR2 YYNGEE. In nucleotides, the CDR3 is TGTGCCAGCAGCGTAGTCACCTCGTGGCCAGATACGCAGTATTTT. Translation: CASSVVTSWPDTQYF.

Only a few counts were recorded for this clonotype. V usage is TRBV7-9 and J usage is TRBJ2-7; 7 nucleotides agree with TRBD2. The CDR3 consists of 14 residues. J lost 0 bases, V lost 3 bases, and 2 bases had no gene match. CDR1 and CDR2 (germline): SEHNR, FQNEAQ (reference sequence). CDR3 sequence: CASSFSGVSYEQYF. The CDR3 DNA is TGTGCCAGCAGCTTCAGCGGGGTCTCCTACGAGCAGTACTTC.

V is TRBV30 and J is TRBJ1-5; D gene uncertain. The V end lost 2 bases, the J end lost 9 bases, and 20 bases lay between the germline ends. Germline loops: CDR1 GTSNPN, CDR2 SVGIG (reference sequence). The length of the CDR3 is 15 residues. CDR3 in amino acids: CAWSSAGGSPRPQHF. CDR3 bases: TGTGCCTGGAGTTCCGCGGGCGGGTCCCCTCGGCCCCAGCATTTT.

This clonotype showed up many times. The rearrangement uses TRBV28 and TRBJ2-6, with 7 bases that match TRBD2. J lost 0 bases, V lost 10 bases, and 6 bases had no gene match. The CDR3 has 15 residues. Germline CDR1 is MDHEN and CDR2 is SYDVKM. DNA for the CDR3: TGTGCCACCGTGGGGACTACCTCTGGGGCCAACGTCCTGACTTTC. Translation: CATVGTTSGANVLTF.